This T cell receptor beta chain derives from a study of beta chain features in type 1 diabetes. A few counts support this clone. The CDR3 spans 14 residues. Trimming took off 5 bases at V and 6 bases at J, with 16 bases between the two ends. CDR1 is MNHEY and CDR2 is SMNVEV in the germline V gene (reference sequence). The purity of all sorted populations exceeded 98%. The entirety of the isolated RNA underwent reverse transcription, so expressed TCRB transcripts were sequenced. Profiling relied on immunoSEQ multiplex PCR, and the TCRdb table lists in-frame clones only, not all of them. Of about 330,000 clones listed, approximately 10% are singletons.

The chain has TRBV27 and TRBJ1-1; the D gene is possibly TRBD1 (6 bases). The specimen sequenced was naive CD4+ T cells from blood. The TCR sequence derives from a woman aged 25 to 39 in good health. CDR3 residues: CASSTHRVRAEAFF. The CDR3 region has the DNA TGTGCCAGCAGTACCCACAGGGTAAGAGCTGAAGCTTTCTTT.